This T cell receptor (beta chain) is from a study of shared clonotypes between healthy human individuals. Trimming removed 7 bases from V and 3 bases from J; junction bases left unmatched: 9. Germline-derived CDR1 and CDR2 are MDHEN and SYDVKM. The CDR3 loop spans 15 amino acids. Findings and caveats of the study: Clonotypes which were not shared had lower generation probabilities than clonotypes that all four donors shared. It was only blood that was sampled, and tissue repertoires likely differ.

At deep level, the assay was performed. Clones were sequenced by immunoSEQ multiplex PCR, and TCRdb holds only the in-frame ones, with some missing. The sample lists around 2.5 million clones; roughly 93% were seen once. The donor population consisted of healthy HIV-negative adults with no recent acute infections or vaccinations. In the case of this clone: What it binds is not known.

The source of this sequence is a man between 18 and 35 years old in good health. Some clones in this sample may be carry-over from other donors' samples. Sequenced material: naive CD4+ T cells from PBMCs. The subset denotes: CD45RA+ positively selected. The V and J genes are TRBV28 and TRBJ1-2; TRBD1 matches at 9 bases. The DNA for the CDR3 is TGTGCCAGCAAGACTACAGGGGGCGAGCACTATGGCTACACCTTC. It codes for CASKTTGGEHYGYTF.